The rows below give T cell receptor beta chains drawn from one sample of a study of regulatory and conventional T cells in RAG deficiency. Clones were read by immunoSEQ multiplex PCR, and TCRdb kept only the in-frame ones, dropping some. This table holds tens of thousands of clones, around 89% found once. The same data also went into a second study, on regulatory T cells.

Sequenced sample: CD4+ effector T cells sorted from blood. The receptors shown here come from a human donor in good health. The CDR3 runs from the conserved cysteine through the conserved F or W. The D gene is left open where the match is weak. Clone size is not always given. Where it is, it says once, few, many or a class for expanded clones.

j_call v_call d_call clone_size cdr3_nt cdr3_aa
TRBJ1-5 TRBV7-9 TRBD1 . TGTGCCAGCAGCTTACAGGGGGGAAGCAATCAGCCCCAGCATTTT CASSLQGGSNQPQHF
TRBJ1-2 TRBV18 . . TGTGCCAGCTCACCACAGGGATTTAACTATGGCTACACCTTC CASSPQGFNYGYTF
TRBJ2-3 TRBV11-3 . . TGTGCCAGCAGCCGAGTTTACCCGGACCTCGCAGATACGCAGTATTTT CASSRVYPDLADTQYF
TRBJ2-7 TRBV4-2 . . TGTGCCAGCAGCCAAGCGGCCGGCGAGCAGTACTTC CASSQAAGEQYF
TRBJ1-1 TRBV23-1 . . TGCGCCAGCAGTCAGGGACTGCAGGGTACTGAAGCTTTCTTT CASSQGLQGTEAFF
TRBJ2-7 TRBV6-5 TRBD1 once TGTGCCAGCAGTTATTACGGACAGGGGGCGAGCGAGCAGTACTTC CASSYYGQGASEQYF
TRBJ2-3 TRBV4-2 . . TGTGCCAGCAGCCAAGGTCTAGCGATAGGCGAGGATACGCAGTATTTT CASSQGLAIGEDTQYF
TRBJ2-5 TRBV7-2 . . TGTGCCAGCAGCCGTCCGCCCGGGTACCAAGAGACCCAGTACTTC CASSRPPGYQETQYF
TRBJ2-7 TRBV19 TRBD2 . TGTGCCAGTAGTATATCCACCGCGTCTAGCGGGGAATACGAGCAGTACTTC CASSISTASSGEYEQYF
TRBJ1-5 TRBV5-6 . . TGTGCCAGCACCATGACAGTGGGGGGAGGGGATCAGCCCCAGCATTTT CASTMTVGGGDQPQHF
TRBJ2-1 TRBV5-1 TRBD1 . TGCGCCAGCAGCTTGGTTGCTGGGCAGGGGGCGCAGAGTGAGCAGTTCTTC CASSLVAGQGAQSEQFF
TRBJ1-5 TRBV6-6 . . TGTGCCAGCAGTCGTTCGGGAGAGCCCCAGCATTTT CASSRSGEPQHF
TRBJ2-3 TRBV19 TRBD1 . TGTGCCAGTACCGACAGGGGGCAAAGCACAGATACGCAGTATTTT CASTDRGQSTDTQYF